The 7 T cell receptor beta chains below were found in one sample sequenced in a study of blood T cell repertoires in COVID-19. TCRdb's copy holds only in-frame clones and misses some; the assay was immunoSEQ multiplex PCR. The sample has hundreds of thousands of clones, 85% to 90% seen once. Sequenced sample: PBMCs or T cells enriched from blood (not recorded which). Receptor source: a man aged 50 or older who had been exposed to COVID-19.

The V gene is TRBV19, the J gene TRBJ1-1; D may be TRBD1 (6 bases). CDR3 size: 14 residues. V dropped 3 bases and J dropped 5 bases, with 13 bases sitting between them. The germline V gene encodes CDR1 LNHDA and CDR2 SQIVND (reference sequence). The CDR3 sequence: CASSIRQGQTEAFF. Here the CDR3 DNA reads TGTGCCAGTAGTATCCGCCAGGGACAAACTGAAGCTTTCTTT.

The rearrangement joins TRBV7-8 to TRBJ1-4, with D maybe TRBD1 (6 bases). Trimming removed 3 bases from V and 11 bases from J, with 16 bases in between. Germline assignment: CDR1 SGHVS and CDR2 FQNEAQ. This CDR3 region has 14 residues. In DNA form, the CDR3 reads TGTGCCAGCAGCTTGGCCGACAGGACTCAGAAACTGTTTTTT. Its protein is CASSLADRTQKLFF.

The chain links TRBV10-3 to TRBJ2-5; D is perhaps TRBD2 (5 bases). V was shortened by 11 bases and J by 5 bases, with 18 bases between the two germline ends. The CDR3 has 13 amino acids. Germline loops: CDR1 ENHRY, CDR2 SYGVKD. The CDR3 is CASAAQRGETQYF. Written as DNA, the CDR3 is TGTGCCTCTGCGGCACAGAGAGGGGAGACCCAGTACTTC.

This clone was counted between two and nine times. The rearrangement links TRBV5-4 to TRBJ2-2; 12 bases are a match to TRBD2. The V gene's germline CDR1 is SGHNT and CDR2 YYREEE (reference sequence). The CDR3 sequence is 16 residues long. Trimming removed 4 bases from V and 0 bases from J; junction bases left unmatched: 1. The CDR3, as DNA: TGTGCCAGCAGCCGGACTAGCGGGACGAACACCGGGGAGCTGTTTTTT. Its protein product is CASSRTSGTNTGELFF.

The genes are TRBV7-3 and TRBJ1-1; 9 bases fit TRBD1. Per the germline V gene, CDR1 is SGHTA and CDR2 is FQGTGA. There are 15 residues in the CDR3. Losses at the gene ends were 3 bases for V and 6 bases for J; bases not matched to a gene: 8. CDR3 protein: CASSFTGQGTAEAFF. The CDR3, as DNA: TGTGCCAGCAGCTTCACCGGACAGGGGACCGCTGAAGCTTTCTTT.

The rearrangement joins TRBV2 to TRBJ1-2; D may be TRBD1 (6 bases). The V end lost 4 bases, the J end lost 4 bases, and 10 bases lay between the germline ends. This CDR3 has 13 residues. The germline V gene encodes CDR1 SNHLY and CDR2 FYNNEI. The DNA of the CDR3 is TGTGCCAGCAGTGCCCAGGGGAGCTATGGCTACACCTTC. This translates into CASSAQGSYGYTF.

Here the CDR3 DNA reads TGTGCCAGCAGCTTAGTTGGGACTAGTCAGTCCCAGTACTTC. It translates to CASSLVGTSQSQYF. This chain uses TRBV7-2 with TRBJ2-5; 8 bases are shared with TRBD2. The V gene end was trimmed by 1 base and the J gene end by 9 bases; junction bases not matched to a gene: 7. The V gene's germline CDR1 is SGHTA and CDR2 FQGNSA. The CDR3 spans 14 residues.